This T cell receptor beta chain was documented in a study of cytomegalovirus exposure and HLA in healthy donors. Findings of the study overall: Highest at DRB1 and lowest at HLA-C, TCR association rates differed among HLA loci in a later analysis. A later analysis reportedly identified an Asian-associated ancestry cluster as carrying fewer N-insertions than the roughly 700-donor mean. Judged likely to be a sequencing artifact was a cluster of highly shared sequence variants.

CDR1 MDHEN and CDR2 SYDVKM come from the germline V gene. Trimming cost V 3 bases and J 2 bases, with 10 bases left between them. The CDR3 sequence is 14 residues long. Points on this clone: The antigen remains undetermined.

PCR involved 60 Vbeta and 13 Jbeta primers. Using immunoSEQ multiplex PCR, the repertoire was profiled, and TCRdb retains in-frame clones only, with some absent. The sample consists of 180,000 or so clones, around 74% of them appearing once. The receptor's source is a female donor in good health and CMV-seronegative. The V gene is TRBV28, the J gene TRBJ1-1, with D perhaps matching TRBD1 (5 bases). The sequencing input was PBMCs. CDR3 sequence reads: CASSLGGINTEAFF. The DNA of the CDR3 is TGTGCCAGCAGTTTGGGGGGGATTAACACTGAAGCTTTCTTT.